The sample holds a few counts of the clone carrying this TCR beta chain. The source of the sample is a study of blood T cell repertoires in COVID-19. CDR3 length: 14 residues. Measured with immunoSEQ multiplex PCR; TCRdb has only the in-frame clones, and not every one. The data show 200,000 to 250,000 clones, 82% seen once. The sequence was collected from a woman of 80 years or more with acute or convalescent COVID-19. V and J are TRBV21-1 and TRBJ1-1. TRBV21-1 is described as a pseudogene. Sample: peripheral blood. The DNA of the CDR3 is TGTGCCCCTCTCGGAAGGTACGGGGACACTGAAGCTTTCTTT. Protein product: CAPLGRYGDTEAFF.